This TCR beta chain was sequenced for a study of T cells in Graves' hyperthyroidism and ophthalmopathy. This clonotype was counted ten times or more. The antigen remains undetermined. TCR beta CDR3 sequences were amplified from RNA transcripts. The study used the HTBI primer set for a first-round RT-PCR of the TCR CDR3. TCRdb reprocessed the multiplex PCR reads via MiXCR and lists one record per CDR3 protein. The table has roughly 180,000 distinct CDR3 sequences, over 7.5% seen once; the top ten hold 22%. Study conclusions and caveats: Using 13 V-J features, a model discriminated ophthalmopathy from stable hyperthyroidism.

It was uncontrolled infection, other autoimmune disease, pregnancy or lactation that excluded patients. In germline, CDR1 is SQVTM, CDR2 ANQGSEA. Trimming took 2 bases from V and 3 from J, leaving 4 bases between them. The CDR3 has 12 residues. The chain joins TRBV29-1 to TRBJ2-2; D remains unclear. Sequencing was performed on blood. The TCR was taken from a woman aged 18 to 35 with Graves' hyperthyroidism that later progressed to Graves' ophthalmopathy. The CDR3 loop is CSVEKDTGELFF. For the CDR3, the DNA is TGCAGCGTTGAAAAGGACACCGGGGAGCTGTTTTTT.